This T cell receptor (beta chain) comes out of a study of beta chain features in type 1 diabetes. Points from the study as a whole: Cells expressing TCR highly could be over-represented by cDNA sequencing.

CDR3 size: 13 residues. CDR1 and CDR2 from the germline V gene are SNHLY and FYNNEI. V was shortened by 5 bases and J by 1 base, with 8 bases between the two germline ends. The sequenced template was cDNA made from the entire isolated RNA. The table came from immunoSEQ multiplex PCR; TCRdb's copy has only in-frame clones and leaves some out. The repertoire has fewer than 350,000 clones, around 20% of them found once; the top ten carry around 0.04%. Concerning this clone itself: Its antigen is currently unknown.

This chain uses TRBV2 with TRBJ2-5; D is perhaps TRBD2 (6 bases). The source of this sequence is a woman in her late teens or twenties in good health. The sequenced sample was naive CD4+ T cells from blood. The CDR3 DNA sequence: TGTGCCAGCAGTTTAGCGGTCCAAGAGACCCAGTACTTC. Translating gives CASSLAVQETQYF.